One and the same sample provided the 20 T cell receptor beta chains below, sequenced in a study of shared clonotypes between healthy human individuals. Profiled with immunoSEQ multiplex PCR; TCRdb holds only in-frame clones, not every one. The sample lists millions of clones; 85% to 95% were seen once. The specimen was naive CD4+ T cells sorted from blood. Subset of the sample: CD45RA+ positively selected. These receptors all come from a man aged 18 to 29 in good health.

The chain couples TRBV2 to TRBJ1-5; D call uncertain. V shed 1 base and J shed 3 bases, with 10 bases lying between them. This CDR3 contains 15 residues. Germline-derived CDR1 and CDR2 are SNHLY and FYNNEI. CDR3 amino acids: CASSEEAGLNQPQHF. In DNA form, the CDR3 reads TGTGCCAGCAGTGAAGAGGCCGGACTCAATCAGCCCCAGCATTTT.

This clone was seen just once. J is TRBJ2-5 and V is TRBV18; D not resolved. The CDR3 runs 13 residues. CDR1 and CDR2 from the germline V gene are KGHSH and LQKENI. V was clipped by 0 bases and J by 5 bases, with 7 bases between them. This CDR3 is CASSPPSTETQYF. The CDR3 coding sequence is TGTGCCAGCTCACCACCTAGCACCGAGACCCAGTACTTC.

The CDR3 DNA sequence: TGTGCCTGGACCAAGACCCGTACTAGCGGGAGCTCCTACAATGAGCAGTTCTTC. Translating gives CAWTKTRTSGSSYNEQFF. The chain is built from TRBV30 and TRBJ2-1; 11 bases line up with TRBD2. The ends lost 4 bases at V and 0 bases at J; junction bases unmatched: 11. The CDR3 has 18 amino acids. From germline, CDR1 is GTSNPN and CDR2 SVGIG (reference sequence).

In its sample, this clone was seen once. Here the CDR3 reads CASSRAAGAYNEQFF. DNA of the CDR3: TGTGCCAGCAGCCGGGCAGCGGGGGCCTACAATGAGCAGTTCTTC. The chain links TRBV7-3 to TRBJ2-1, with 8 bases that match TRBD2. Germline V gene sequence: CDR1 SGHTA, CDR2 FQGTGA. The CDR3 length is 15 residues. Trimming cost V 5 bases and J 2 bases; bases outside gene matches: 5. The entire variable domain, with the rest obtained from reference TRBV7-3 and TRBJ2-1, is as follows: GAGVSQTPSNKVTEKGKYVELRCDPISGHTALYWYRQSLGQGPEFLIYFQGTGAADDSGLPNDRFFAVRPEGSVSTLKIQRTERGDSAVYLCASSRAAGAYNEQFFGPGTRLTVL.

The CDR3 here is CAIRSGRMKETQYF. In nucleotides, the CDR3 is TGTGCCATCAGGTCGGGACGGATGAAAGAGACCCAGTACTTC. The gene calls are TRBV10-3 and TRBJ2-5; D possibly matches TRBD1 or TRBD2 (5 bases each). This CDR3 is 14 amino acids long. CDR1 is ENHRY, CDR2 SYGVKD, per germline. The V and J ends lost 6 bases and 3 bases respectively, with 14 bases between them.

The genes are TRBV21-1 and TRBJ2-2; TRBD2, the table's D call, lacks a check against the DNA. TRBV21-1 is an annotated pseudogene. The CDR3 contains 15 residues. DNA for the CDR3: TGTGCCAGCAGCAAAGAAGCCCCGAACACCGGGGAGCTGTTTTTT. This codes for CASSKEAPNTGELFF.

The V and J genes are TRBV6-5 and TRBJ2-2; D possibly matches TRBD1 or TRBD2 (5 bases each). The germline V gene encodes CDR1 MNHEY and CDR2 SVGAGI. Trimming removed 4 bases from V and 1 base from J, with 10 bases in between. CDR3 length equals 15 residues. The CDR3 loop reads CASSFGTKNTGELFF. The CDR3 coding sequence is TGTGCCAGCAGTTTTGGGACCAAGAACACCGGGGAGCTGTTTTTT.

This clone showed up just once. The gene calls are TRBV14 and TRBJ1-1; the D is unclear. CDR1 is SGHDN, CDR2 FVKESK, per germline. V lost 6 bases and J 6 bases, leaving 11 bases between the germline ends. The CDR3 contains 12 residues. The CDR3 is CASSYAGAEAFF. For the CDR3, the DNA is TGTGCCAGCAGTTATGCAGGCGCTGAAGCTTTCTTT.

The V and J genes are TRBV29-1 and TRBJ2-3; 8 nucleotides align to TRBD2. The CDR3 is 15 residues long. From germline, CDR1 is SQVTM and CDR2 ANQGSEA. The ends lost 2 bases at V and 0 bases at J; junction bases unmatched: 4. CDR3 coding DNA: TGCAGCGTTGAACTGACTAGCGCCAGCACAGATACGCAGTATTTT. Its protein product is CSVELTSASTDTQYF.

The V gene is TRBV19, the J gene TRBJ1-6; 7 bases map to TRBD1. Germline-derived CDR1 and CDR2 are LNHDA and SQIVND (reference sequence). The CDR3 extends over 14 amino acids. V trimming: 5 bases; J trimming: 10 bases; junction bases outside the gene matches: 8. The CDR3, as DNA: TGTGCCAGTAGTCGACAGGGTTTAAGATCACCCCTCCACTTT. Translating it yields CASSRQGLRSPLHF.

V usage is TRBV5-4 and J usage is TRBJ1-2, with TRBD1 matching over 7 bases. There are 15 residues in the CDR3. J gave up 4 bases and V 4 bases, and 10 bases lay outside the gene matches. Germline-derived CDR1 and CDR2 are SGHNT and YYREEE (reference sequence). The CDR3 DNA follows: TGTGCCAGCAGCCCCGGAACAGGGGCGGTCTATGGCTACACCTTC. Its protein product is CASSPGTGAVYGYTF.

This chain uses TRBV14 with TRBJ2-7; D might be TRBD1 (6 bases). The CDR3 consists of 12 residues. Germline loops: CDR1 SGHDN, CDR2 FVKESK. Trimming took off 6 bases at V and 2 bases at J, with 8 bases between the two ends. CDR3 protein: CASSRQAYEQYF. The CDR3 DNA reads TGTGCCAGCAGTCGACAGGCCTACGAGCAGTACTTC.

The chain links TRBV11-2 to TRBJ2-2; TRBD2 agrees at 14 bases. The V and J ends lost 4 bases and 5 bases, in that order; junction bases with no gene match: 6. Germline V gives CDR1 SGHAT, CDR2 FQNNGV. The CDR3 runs to 17 residues. The CDR3 protein is CASSSRGLAGETGELFF. DNA of the CDR3: TGTGCCAGCAGCTCCCGGGGACTAGCGGGAGAGACCGGGGAGCTGTTTTTT.

The count of this clone is one. The chain has TRBV6-5 and TRBJ2-3; TRBD1 might be the D (6 bases). Germline CDR1 is MNHEY and CDR2 is SVGAGI. The CDR3 is 14 residues long. Trimming shortened V by 6 bases and J by 9 bases, and 19 bases separated the two germline ends. The DNA for the CDR3 is TGTGCCAGCAGCCCTTCGGACAGAGGCGGGACGCAGTATTTT. Amino acid sequence: CASSPSDRGGTQYF.

For this clone: Other DNA sequences within the sample encode an identical CDR3. The V call is TRBV30, the J call TRBJ1-3; D gene uncertain. Trimming cost V 1 base and J 4 bases, with 5 bases left between them. CDR3 length: 12 residues. Germline V gene data show CDR1 as GTSNPN and CDR2 as SVGIG (reference sequence). The chain's CDR3 is CAWSGGGNTIYF. CDR3 DNA sequence: TGTGCCTGGAGTGGCGGCGGAAACACCATATATTTT.

DNA for the CDR3: TGTGCCAGCAGACCCGGGACAGGGAGCTATGGCTACACCTTC. Its protein product is CASRPGTGSYGYTF. The genes are TRBV2 and TRBJ1-2; 9 bases are a match to TRBD1. There are 14 residues in the CDR3. With V trimmed by 6 bases and J by 4 bases, 6 bases remained unmatched. Germline CDR1 reads SNHLY; CDR2 reads FYNNEI.

The rearrangement links TRBV4-1 to TRBJ2-7; D call uncertain. Germline assignment: CDR1 MGHRA and CDR2 YSYEKL. The CDR3 contains 17 residues. V dropped 1 base and J dropped 1 base, with 17 bases sitting between them. CDR3 DNA: TGCGCCAGCAGCCAAGTGATTATCACAGTTGGTTCCTACGAGCAGTACTTC. Protein: CASSQVIITVGSYEQYF.

This rearrangement joins TRBV7-2 to TRBJ2-3, with TRBD2 matching over 10 bases. Germline values: CDR1 SGHTA, CDR2 FQGNSA. After removal of 2 bases from V and 4 bases from J, the junction contained 15 bases not matched to a gene. The length of the CDR3 is 19 residues. In nucleotides, the CDR3 is TGTGCCAGCAGCTTATTCAGGCTAGCGGGAGTGGGTCTTTCAGATACGCAGTATTTT. Translating it yields CASSLFRLAGVGLSDTQYF.

The rearrangement uses TRBV6-1 and TRBJ2-7, with TRBD1 matching 8 bases. Germline V CDR1 and CDR2: MNHNS, SASEGT. V was pared by 7 bases and J by 3 bases, with 8 bases of the junction left unmatched. The CDR3 has 14 amino acids. CDR3 protein: CASTEGTGGYEQYF. Here the CDR3 DNA reads TGTGCCAGCACCGAAGGTACAGGGGGCTACGAGCAGTACTTC.

CDR3 DNA: TGTGCCAGCAGTTTATCGTGGGCCCCTTCTTCCTACGAGCAGTACTTC. It translates to CASSLSWAPSSYEQYF. V is TRBV27 and J is TRBJ2-7; D unresolved. Looked up from germline, CDR1 is MNHEY and CDR2 is SMNVEV (reference sequence). This CDR3 comprises 16 residues. The germline V and J ends were trimmed by 0 bases and 1 base, with 13 bases remaining between them.